The 5 T cell receptor beta chains presented below share a single source sample, sequenced in a study of PD-L1 blockade in urothelial cancer. The assay was immunoSEQ multiplex PCR, and TCRdb's table has in-frame clones only and misses some. The data show 70,000 or so clones, around 80% seen once. The sequenced sample was PBMCs, obtained around atezolizumab (anti-PD-L1) treatment. These receptors came from a man between 65 and 79 years old with urothelial cancer.

This chain connects TRBV28 to TRBJ1-2; D remains ambiguous. V was clipped by 7 bases and J by 4 bases, with 10 bases between them. CDR1 and CDR2 from the germline V gene are MDHEN and SYDVKM. The CDR3 spans 12 residues. Written as DNA, the CDR3 is TGTGCCAGCAAGGTGGGGAGCTATGGCTACACCTTC. It yields the protein CASKVGSYGYTF.

The chain carries TRBV27 and TRBJ1-2; unclear D gene. Per germline, CDR1 MNHEY and CDR2 SMNVEV (reference sequence). The V gene lost 0 bases and the J gene lost 8 bases, with 10 bases spanning the gap. The CDR3 has 13 residues. The CDR3 nucleotides read TGTGCCAGCAGTTTATCGACGGGGTGGGGCTACACCTTC. Protein: CASSLSTGWGYTF.

The gene calls are TRBV9 and TRBJ1-3; D ambiguous. CDR1 and CDR2 from the germline V gene are SGDLS and YYNGEE. V was cut by 0 bases and J by 0 bases, with 4 bases left in between. The CDR3 is 14 amino acids. The CDR3 spells CASSVGSSGNTIYF. DNA of the CDR3: TGTGCCAGCAGCGTAGGCAGCTCTGGAAACACCATATATTTT. Full variable domain (rest looked up from reference TRBV9 and TRBJ1-3): DSGVTQTPKHLITATGQRVTLRCSPRSGDLSVYWYQQSLDQGLQFLIQYYNGEERAKGNILERFSAQQFPDLHSELNLSSLELGDSALYFCASSVGSSGNTIYFGEGSWLTVV.

The rearrangement links TRBV29-1 to TRBJ2-5; 7 bases align to TRBD2. This CDR3 is 13 amino acids long. The J segment lost 4 bases and the V segment lost 4 bases, leaving 6 bases of the junction unmatched. Germline V gene data show CDR1 as SQVTM and CDR2 as ANQGSEA. The CDR3 DNA is TGCAGCGTTGGGGGAGGGGTTCGAGAGACCCAGTACTTC. It encodes CSVGGGVRETQYF.

The chain has TRBV5-1 and TRBJ2-5, with D perhaps matching TRBD1 (5 bases). V was pared by 5 bases and J by 2 bases, with 10 bases between. The CDR3 is 13 amino acids. CDR1 is SGHRS, CDR2 YFSETQ, per germline. The CDR3 is CASRRGIQETQYF. The CDR3 DNA reads as TGCGCCAGCAGAAGGGGCATTCAAGAGACCCAGTACTTC.